Each of the 13 T cell receptor beta chains below was sequenced from the same sample in a study of blood T cell repertoires in COVID-19. Some clones are missing from TCRdb's copy, which holds only in-frame ones; the method was immunoSEQ multiplex PCR. The sample carries around 300,000 clones, 90% recorded once. Sequenced input: PBMCs or T cells enriched from blood (not recorded which). These receptors all stem from a woman in her twenties or thirties who had recovered from COVID-19.

This chain joins TRBV14 and TRBJ1-6, with D possibly TRBD1 on 5 matching bases. Trimming left V 6 bases short and J 7 bases short, with 10 bases between. The CDR3 length is 13 residues. Germline CDR1 SGHDN, CDR2 FVKESK. The CDR3 region is CASRSRGNSPLHF. CDR3 in DNA: TGTGCCAGCAGAAGCCGGGGGAATTCACCCCTCCACTTT.

The rearrangement links TRBV2 to TRBJ1-2; 7 nucleotides align to TRBD1. Germline V gives CDR1 SNHLY, CDR2 FYNNEI. With V trimmed by 6 bases and J by 4 bases, 5 bases remained unmatched. The CDR3 extends over 13 amino acids. CDR3 region: CASRGQIVYGYTF. CDR3 DNA: TGTGCCAGCAGGGGACAGATCGTCTATGGCTACACCTTC.

This sequence joins TRBV6-6 and TRBJ2-1; 11 nucleotides line up with TRBD2. Trimming removed 6 bases from V and 9 bases from J; junction bases left unmatched: 10. The CDR3 is 15 residues long. The germline V gene encodes CDR1 MNHNY and CDR2 SVGAGI (reference sequence). The chain's CDR3 is CASSTGLAAHIEQFF. DNA of the CDR3: TGTGCCAGCAGCACGGGACTAGCGGCCCACATTGAGCAGTTCTTC.

CDR3 residues: CASRTGGMAYNEQFF. CDR3 DNA: TGTGCCAGCCGAACAGGGGGGATGGCCTACAATGAGCAGTTCTTC. The chain joins TRBV6-5 to TRBJ2-1, with 8 bases matching TRBD1. Germline trimming cut 8 bases from V and 2 bases from J; bases unmatched to any gene: 8. From germline, CDR1 is MNHEY and CDR2 SVGAGI. The CDR3 has 15 residues.

This chain joins TRBV11-2 and TRBJ2-7, with 7 bases that match TRBD1. The V gene end was trimmed by 3 bases and the J gene end by 2 bases; junction bases not matched to a gene: 7. Germline V gene data show CDR1 as SGHAT and CDR2 as FQNNGV. This CDR3 spans 15 amino acids. DNA of the CDR3: TGTGCCAGCAGCTTCGGGACAGAAGTTACCTACGAGCAGTACTTC. It translates to CASSFGTEVTYEQYF. The variable domain in full, with the rest retrieved from reference TRBV11-2 and TRBJ2-7, is EAGVAQSPRYKIIEKRQSVAFWCNPISGHATLYWYQQILGQGPKLLIQFQNNGVVDDSQLPKDRFSAERLKGVDSTLKIQPAKLEDSAVYLCASSFGTEVTYEQYFGPGTRLTVT.

The rearrangement links TRBV9 to TRBJ2-1; D is possibly TRBD2 (6 bases). The germline gives CDR1 SGDLS, CDR2 YYNGEE. This CDR3 is built from 17 residues. V lost 2 bases, J lost 0 bases, and 15 bases lay in between. CDR3 nucleotide sequence: TGTGCCAGCAGCGTGACGCTTAGCGGAGGCTCCTACAATGAGCAGTTCTTC. Translation gives CASSVTLSGGSYNEQFF.

The gene calls are TRBV18 and TRBJ2-1, with 8 bases fitting TRBD1. The V segment lost 5 bases and the J segment 4 bases; nucleotides outside the gene matches: 1. The CDR3 is 13 residues long. Germline CDR1 and CDR2: KGHSH and LQKENI. CDR3 amino acids: CASSRQGYNEQFF. The CDR3 coding sequence is TGTGCCAGCTCAAGACAGGGGTACAATGAGCAGTTCTTC.

The chain employs TRBV5-1 and TRBJ1-6; TRBD1 matches at 8 bases. The germline CDR1 and CDR2 sequences are SGHRS and YFSETQ. With V trimmed by 0 bases and J by 17 bases, 16 bases remained unmatched. This CDR3 has 16 residues. CDR3 loop: CASSLETLKGQAGVHF. The CDR3 DNA is TGCGCCAGCAGCTTGGAAACTTTAAAGGGACAGGCAGGTGTCCACTTT.

V and J are TRBV7-9 and TRBJ2-7; 8 bases line up with TRBD2. Germline CDR1 and CDR2: SEHNR and FQNEAQ (reference sequence). J gave up 3 bases and V 1 base, and 5 bases lay outside the gene matches. The CDR3 is 15 residues long. CDR3 residues: CASSLEAGEFYEQYF. The CDR3 DNA follows: TGTGCCAGCAGCTTAGAAGCGGGAGAATTCTACGAGCAGTACTTC.

The chain uses TRBV2 and TRBJ1-1, with TRBD1 matching 9 bases. V was pared by 3 bases and J by 3 bases, with 8 bases of the junction left unmatched. The length of the CDR3 is 16 residues. CDR1 and CDR2 (germline): SNHLY, FYNNEI. CDR3 residues: CASSEVIGTGYTEAFF. The CDR3 region has the DNA TGTGCCAGCAGTGAGGTCATCGGGACAGGGTACACTGAAGCTTTCTTT.

This sequence joins TRBV9 and TRBJ2-3, with D unresolved. The CDR3 loop spans 14 amino acids. V was cut by 3 bases and J by 2 bases, with 10 bases left in between. CDR1 and CDR2 (germline): SGDLS, YYNGEE. The DNA of the CDR3 is TGTGCCAGCAGCGAAAGAGACTTCACAGATACGCAGTATTTT. This sequence encodes CASSERDFTDTQYF.

The chain combines TRBV7-2 with TRBJ2-1, with D tentatively TRBD2 (5 bases). The germline V gene encodes CDR1 SGHTA and CDR2 FQGNSA. With 4 bases removed from V and 9 bases from J, the gap between germline ends came to 13 bases. This CDR3 has 13 residues. The CDR3: CASSYAGEGEQFF. CDR3 coding DNA: TGTGCCAGCAGCTATGCAGGAGAGGGTGAGCAGTTCTTC.

The gene calls are TRBV29-1 and TRBJ2-2; 8 positions match TRBD1. Germline V CDR1 and CDR2: SQVTM, ANQGSEA. This CDR3 contains 14 residues. The ends lost 5 bases at V and 4 bases at J; junction bases unmatched: 6. The CDR3 nucleotides read TGCAGCGTTTCGGACAGGGAGACCACCGGGGAGCTGTTTTTT. This encodes CSVSDRETTGELFF.